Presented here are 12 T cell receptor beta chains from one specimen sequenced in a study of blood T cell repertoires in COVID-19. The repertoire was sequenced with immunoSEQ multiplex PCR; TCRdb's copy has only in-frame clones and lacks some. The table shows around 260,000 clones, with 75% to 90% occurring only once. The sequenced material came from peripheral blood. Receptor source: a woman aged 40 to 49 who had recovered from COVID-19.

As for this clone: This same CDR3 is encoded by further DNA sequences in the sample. CDR3 coding DNA: TGTGCCAGCAGCTTGGGAACAGGGCTCAACACTGAAGCTTTCTTT. Translation gives CASSLGTGLNTEAFF. The V gene is TRBV5-4, the J gene TRBJ1-1, with a possible D match to TRBD1 (6 bases). With 0 bases removed from V and 2 bases from J, the gap between germline ends came to 11 bases. The CDR3 runs to 15 residues. Germline V gene data show CDR1 as SGHNT and CDR2 as YYREEE (reference sequence).

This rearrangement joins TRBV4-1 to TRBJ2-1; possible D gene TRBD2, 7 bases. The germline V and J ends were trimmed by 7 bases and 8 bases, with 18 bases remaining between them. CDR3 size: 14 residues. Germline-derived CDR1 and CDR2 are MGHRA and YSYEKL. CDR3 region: CASTLVGGQYEQFF. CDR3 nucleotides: TGCGCCAGCACCCTGGTGGGGGGGCAGTATGAGCAGTTCTTC.

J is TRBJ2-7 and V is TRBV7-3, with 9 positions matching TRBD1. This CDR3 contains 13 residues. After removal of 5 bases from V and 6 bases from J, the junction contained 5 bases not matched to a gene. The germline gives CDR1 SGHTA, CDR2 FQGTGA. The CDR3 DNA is TGTGCCAGCAGCCCGGGACAGGGACTCGAGCAGTACTTC. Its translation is CASSPGQGLEQYF.

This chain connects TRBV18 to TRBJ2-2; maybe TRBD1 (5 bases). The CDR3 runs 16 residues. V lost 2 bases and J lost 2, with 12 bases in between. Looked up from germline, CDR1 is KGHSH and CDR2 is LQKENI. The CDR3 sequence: CASSPVRAANTGELFF. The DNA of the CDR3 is TGTGCCAGCTCACCAGTCAGGGCAGCAAACACCGGGGAGCTGTTTTTT.

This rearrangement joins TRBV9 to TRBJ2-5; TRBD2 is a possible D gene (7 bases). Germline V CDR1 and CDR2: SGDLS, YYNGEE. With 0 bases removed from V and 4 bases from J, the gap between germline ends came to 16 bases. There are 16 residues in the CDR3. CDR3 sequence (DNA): TGTGCCAGCAGCGTAGCATCGGGGGGCCGAGGAGAGACCCAGTACTTC. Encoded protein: CASSVASGGRGETQYF.

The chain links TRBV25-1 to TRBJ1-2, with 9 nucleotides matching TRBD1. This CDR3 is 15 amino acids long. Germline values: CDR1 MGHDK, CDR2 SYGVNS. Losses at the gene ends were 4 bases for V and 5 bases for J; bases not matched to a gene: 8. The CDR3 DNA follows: TGTGCCAGCAGTGCAAACATAGGGACAGGGTATGGCTACACCTTC. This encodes CASSANIGTGYGYTF.

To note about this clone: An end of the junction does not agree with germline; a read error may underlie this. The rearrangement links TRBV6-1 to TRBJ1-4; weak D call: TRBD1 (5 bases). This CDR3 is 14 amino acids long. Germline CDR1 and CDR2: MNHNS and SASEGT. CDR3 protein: CASSQAGEGEKLFF. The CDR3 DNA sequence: TGTGCCAGCAGTCAAGCTGGGGAGGGGGAAAAACTGTTTTTT.

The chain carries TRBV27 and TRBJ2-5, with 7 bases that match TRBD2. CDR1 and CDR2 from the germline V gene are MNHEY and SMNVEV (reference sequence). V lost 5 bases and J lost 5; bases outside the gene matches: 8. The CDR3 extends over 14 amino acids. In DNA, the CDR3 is TGTGCCAGCAGTCCGGGACGGGGGGTGGAGACCCAGTACTTC. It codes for CASSPGRGVETQYF.

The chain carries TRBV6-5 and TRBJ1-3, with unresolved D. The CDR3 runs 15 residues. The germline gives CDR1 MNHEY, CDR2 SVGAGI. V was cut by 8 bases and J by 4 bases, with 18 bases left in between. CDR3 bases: TGTGCCAGCCCCAGTGACTGGGTGAAAGGAAACACCATATATTTT. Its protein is CASPSDWVKGNTIYF.

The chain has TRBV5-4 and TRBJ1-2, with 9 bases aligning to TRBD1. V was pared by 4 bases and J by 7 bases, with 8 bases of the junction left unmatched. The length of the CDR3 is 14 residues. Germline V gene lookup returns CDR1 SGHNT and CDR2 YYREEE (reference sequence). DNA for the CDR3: TGTGCCAGCAGCAACCCGGGACAGGGACCTGGCTACACCTTC. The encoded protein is CASSNPGQGPGYTF.

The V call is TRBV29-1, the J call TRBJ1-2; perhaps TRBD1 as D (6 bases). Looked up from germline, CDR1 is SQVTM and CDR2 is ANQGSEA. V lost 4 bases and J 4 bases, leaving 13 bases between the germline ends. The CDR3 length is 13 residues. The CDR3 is CSVGGTPIYGYTF. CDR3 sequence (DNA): TGCAGCGTTGGAGGGACACCGATCTATGGCTACACCTTC.

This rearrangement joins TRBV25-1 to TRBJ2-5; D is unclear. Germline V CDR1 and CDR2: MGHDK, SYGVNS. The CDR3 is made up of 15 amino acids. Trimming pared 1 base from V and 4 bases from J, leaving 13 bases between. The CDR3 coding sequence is TGTGCCAGCAGTGAATTGGGCCTCGCAACAGAGACCCAGTACTTC. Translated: CASSELGLATETQYF.